These 5 T cell receptor beta chains were all obtained from the same sample, sequenced in a study of shared clonotypes between healthy human individuals. Using immunoSEQ multiplex PCR, the repertoire was profiled, and TCRdb retains in-frame clones only, with some absent. Of about 680,000 clones listed, 73% were seen once; the top ten hold around 1.8%. The sample comprised memory CD4+ T cells sorted from blood. Subset of the sample: CD45RA-negative fraction. These receptors were collected from a woman in her twenties or thirties in good health.

In its sample, this clone was seen once. The chain couples TRBV7-9 to TRBJ2-3; TRBD2 aligns across 11 bases. Germline values: CDR1 SEHNR, CDR2 FQNEAQ (reference sequence). CDR3 length: 19 residues. The J segment lost 3 bases and the V segment lost 1 base, leaving 12 bases of the junction unmatched. CDR3 in DNA: TGTGCCAGCAGCTTAGTTCCCGTGTCACTAGCGGGAGTGACAGATACGCAGTATTTT. Translation: CASSLVPVSLAGVTDTQYF.

The V gene is TRBV5-1, the J gene TRBJ2-2, with D tentatively TRBD1 (6 bases). Trimming took off 0 bases at V and 7 bases at J, with 13 bases between the two ends. This CDR3 has 15 residues. CDR1 and CDR2 from the germline V gene are SGHRS and YFSETQ. The CDR3 sequence: CASSLEGRGIGELFF. CDR3 bases: TGCGCCAGCAGCTTGGAGGGCAGGGGAATCGGGGAGCTGTTTTTT.

This chain uses TRBV27 with TRBJ1-5; TRBD1 is a possible D gene (5 bases). V lost 6 bases and J 6 bases, leaving 12 bases between the germline ends. The CDR3 is 13 amino acids. Germline CDR1 is MNHEY and CDR2 is SMNVEV (reference sequence). CDR3 DNA: TGTGCCAGCAGGCCAGCCGGGGGTCAGCCCCAGCATTTT. Translating gives CASRPAGGQPQHF.

This clone was recorded a few times. The chain links TRBV28 to TRBJ1-2; 7 bases agree with TRBD1. V was pared by 5 bases and J by 4 bases, with 10 bases of the junction left unmatched. Germline CDR1 MDHEN, CDR2 SYDVKM. The CDR3 consists of 15 residues. As DNA, the CDR3 is TGTGCCAGCAGTCCCTATTGGCGGGACAGCTATGGCTACACCTTC. Its translation is CASSPYWRDSYGYTF.

The chain links TRBV15 to TRBJ1-2; weak D call: TRBD1 (5 bases). V was pared by 0 bases and J by 3 bases, with 17 bases between. The germline gives CDR1 LNHNV, CDR2 YYDKDF (reference sequence). The CDR3 has 17 amino acids. CDR3 protein: CATSRDPTPGRDYGYTF. The CDR3 DNA is TGTGCCACCAGCAGAGACCCAACCCCAGGGCGAGACTATGGCTACACCTTC.